This T cell receptor (beta chain) is drawn from a study of CD8+ T cells in alopecia areata. Overall study context: Tofacitinib was taken orally by treated patients, and the dose was 5 to 10 mg twice daily. Study-wide points: Lesional scalp displayed greater clonality than normal scalp, most notably in alopecia totalis/universalis.

cDNA serving as the sequencing template came from extracted, reverse transcribed RNA. TCRdb keeps only in-frame clones here, not all; method: immunoSEQ multiplex PCR. The profile shows roughly 280,000 clones, about 62% of them singletons. The germline V gene has CDR1 SQVTM and CDR2 ANQGSEA. Trimming cost V 3 bases and J 4 bases, with 13 bases left between them. The CDR3 length is 13 residues. Noted treatment: oral pan-JAK inhibitor, 5-10 mg twice daily. Both peripheral blood and punch biopsies of lesional scalp skin were obtained from patients who had alopecia areata. The authors sorted CD4+ and CD8+ T cells from PBMCs. Concerning this clone: What it binds is unknown.

The receptor's source is a human donor with alopecia areata. The material was CD4+ T cells sorted from blood, obtained at week 52, from a patient treated with tofacitinib. The chain recombines TRBV29-1 with TRBJ2-7; D possibly corresponds to TRBD2 (6 bases). The CDR3 nucleotides read TGCAGCGTTGAGCCTCCGGGGGTTTACGAGCAGTACTTC. Translated: CSVEPPGVYEQYF.